The 23 T cell receptor beta chains presented below share a single source sample, sequenced in a study of blood T cell repertoires in COVID-19 (TCRdb year 2020). Library construction relied on the immunoSEQ multiplex PCR assay. This immuneACCESS table, as held by TCRdb, lists in-frame sequences with V and J called but not all clones. Of the missing ones, under half trace to an unresolved V gene in checked studies; the others have no known cause. The sample table holds around 390,000 clones, of which just under 90% were seen once. The ten most abundant clones make up approximately 9.3% of the sample. The sequenced sample was PBMCs or T cells enriched from blood (not recorded which). Every receptor here comes from a woman aged 50 to 60 who had recovered from COVID-19.

This rearrangement joins TRBV18 to TRBJ1-6; TRBD1 might be the D (6 bases). CDR3 length: 15 amino acids. Germline V CDR1 and CDR2: KGHSH, LQKENI. Between the trimmed V and J ends, which lost 3 bases and 5 bases, there was a span of 11 bases. This CDR3 reads CASSPGQIDNSPLHF. The DNA for the CDR3 is TGTGCCAGCTCACCCGGACAGATAGATAATTCACCCCTCCACTTT.

V usage is TRBV2 and J usage is TRBJ1-2; TRBD1 is a possible D gene (6 bases). The CDR3 sequence is 13 residues long. V lost 3 bases, J lost 7 bases, and 12 bases lay in between. In germline, CDR1 is SNHLY, CDR2 FYNNEI. The chain's CDR3 is CASSENREGGYTF. Written as DNA, the CDR3 is TGTGCCAGCAGTGAGAACAGGGAGGGTGGCTACACCTTC.

V and J are TRBV7-9 and TRBJ1-1; 9 bases are a match to TRBD1. Looked up from germline, CDR1 is SEHNR and CDR2 is FQNEAQ (reference sequence). V lost 11 bases and J lost 3; bases outside the gene matches: 4. The CDR3 consists of 12 residues. The CDR3: CAARTGDTEAFF. The CDR3 coding sequence is TGTGCCGCTCGGACAGGGGACACTGAAGCTTTCTTT.

The J gene is TRBJ1-5, the V gene TRBV7-2, with TRBD1 identical over 8 bases. Losses at the gene ends were 0 bases for V and 4 bases for J; bases not matched to a gene: 5. This CDR3 contains 16 residues. The V gene's germline CDR1 is SGHTA and CDR2 FQGNSA. The CDR3 loop reads CASSLANRGINQPQHF. Written as DNA, the CDR3 is TGTGCCAGCAGCTTAGCGAACAGGGGGATAAATCAGCCCCAGCATTTT.

This rearrangement joins TRBV27 to TRBJ1-1; D gene uncertain. V lost 3 bases and J 0 bases, leaving 11 bases between the germline ends. Germline CDR1 is MNHEY and CDR2 is SMNVEV (reference sequence). This CDR3 is built from 15 residues. CDR3 amino acids: CASSFGGLMNTEAFF. The CDR3 DNA reads as TGTGCCAGCAGTTTTGGCGGCCTCATGAACACTGAAGCTTTCTTT.

The J gene is TRBJ2-3, the V gene TRBV5-1; 7 bases are shared with TRBD2. Per germline, CDR1 SGHRS and CDR2 YFSETQ. CDR3 length equals 15 residues. V trimming: 0 bases; J trimming: 2 bases; junction bases outside the gene matches: 3. This CDR3 reads CASSLDGTTTDTQYF. CDR3 DNA sequence: TGCGCCAGCAGCTTGGATGGGACTACCACAGATACGCAGTATTTT. The whole variable domain, remainder taken from reference TRBV5-1 and TRBJ2-3, is KAGVTQTPRYLIKTRGQQVTLSCSPISGHRSVSWYQQTPGQGLQFLFEYFSETQRNKGNFPGRFSGRQFSNSRSEMNVSTLELGDSALYLCASSLDGTTTDTQYFGPGTRLTVL.

The rearrangement links TRBV21-1 to TRBJ1-1; the table's D gene call, TRBD1, was not cross checked with the DNA. TRBV21-1 constitutes a pseudogene. This CDR3 has 13 residues. The CDR3 region is CASSSQGNTEAFF. The CDR3 nucleotides are TGTGCCAGCAGCAGTCAGGGGAACACTGAAGCTTTCTTT.

The chain is built from TRBV11-3 and TRBJ2-3; possible D gene TRBD1, 6 bases. V was clipped by 3 bases and J by 4 bases, with 11 bases between them. The CDR3 contains 14 residues. Germline lookup yields CDR1 SGHNT and CDR2 YENEEA. The CDR3 sequence is CASSLRTVSDTQYF. The CDR3 nucleotides are TGTGCCAGCAGCTTGAGGACAGTTTCAGATACGCAGTATTTT.

The sample holds a few counts of this clone. This sequence joins TRBV28 and TRBJ1-1, with D hard to call. Germline V gives CDR1 MDHEN, CDR2 SYDVKM. This CDR3 contains 14 residues. The V end was cut by 2 bases, the J end by 3 bases, with 10 bases between. CDR3 residues: CASSLIVRHTEAFF. Here the CDR3 DNA reads TGTGCCAGCAGTTTAATTGTGCGGCACACTGAAGCTTTCTTT. The full variable domain, with the rest looked up from reference TRBV28 and TRBJ1-1, is DVKVTQSSRYLVKRTGEKVFLECVQDMDHENMFWYRQDPGLGLRLIYFSYDVKMKEKGDIPEGYSVSREKKERFSLILESASTNQTSMYLCASSLIVRHTEAFFGQGTRLTVV.

The CDR3: CASSPLTGATEAFF. The CDR3 DNA follows: TGCGCCAGCAGCCCTCTAACAGGGGCCACTGAAGCTTTCTTT. This chain joins TRBV5-1 and TRBJ1-1; 7 nucleotides agree with TRBD1. J lost 4 bases, V lost 4 bases, and 7 bases had no gene match. The CDR3 extends over 14 amino acids. Per germline, CDR1 SGHRS and CDR2 YFSETQ.

V and J are TRBV28 and TRBJ2-5, with 11 bases lining up with TRBD2. This CDR3 region has 16 residues. Germline V CDR1 and CDR2: MDHEN, SYDVKM. V lost 3 bases to trimming and J lost 3 bases; unmatched junction nucleotides: 6. The CDR3 reads CASSFSSGGTKETQYF. CDR3 coding DNA: TGTGCCAGCAGTTTTTCTAGCGGGGGGACGAAAGAGACCCAGTACTTC.

The chain has TRBV6-2 or TRBV6-3 and TRBJ1-2; 8 nucleotides line up with TRBD1. The CDR3 runs to 12 residues. J lost 8 bases, V lost 2 bases, and 1 base had no gene match. Germline V gene sequence: CDR1 MNHEY, CDR2 SVGEGT. The CDR3 nucleotides read TGTGCCAGCAGTTACGGACAGGGCGGCTACACCTTC. Translated: CASSYGQGGYTF.

The chain is built from TRBV7-3 and TRBJ2-1; D may be TRBD2 (6 bases). Per germline, CDR1 SGHTA and CDR2 FQGTGA. CDR3 size: 14 residues. The ends were cut back, 0 bases at V and 11 bases at J, with 14 bases in the middle. CDR3 DNA sequence: TGTGCCAGCAGCTTAACGGCGGACTATAATCAGCAGTTCTTC. It yields the protein CASSLTADYNQQFF.

This clone has more than one count but fewer than ten. Written as DNA, the CDR3 is TGTGCCTGGAGTGTACCCCTAGGAACAGGGAGCCGTTCACCCCTCCACTTT. The encoded protein is CAWSVPLGTGSRSPLHF. The rearrangement joins TRBV30 to TRBJ1-6; maybe TRBD1 (6 bases). Germline assignment: CDR1 GTSNPN and CDR2 SVGIG (reference sequence). The CDR3 totals 17 residues. V was clipped by 0 bases and J by 9 bases, with 21 bases between them.

This clone has a single count. J is TRBJ2-1 and V is TRBV7-2; 7 bases are shared with TRBD2. The CDR3 is made up of 14 amino acids. Germline V gene data show CDR1 as SGHTA and CDR2 as FQGNSA. The junction had 2 bases not matched to a gene; V was cut back by 1 base and J by 5 bases. The CDR3 region has the DNA TGTGCCAGCAGCTTAGGACTAGCCCACAATGAGCAGTTCTTC. This sequence encodes CASSLGLAHNEQFF.

The chain recombines TRBV7-9 with TRBJ1-2, with D possibly being TRBD1 (6 bases). The CDR3 sequence is 16 residues long. Germline V gene data show CDR1 as SEHNR and CDR2 as FQNEAQ (reference sequence). V lost 3 bases and J 0 bases, leaving 14 bases between the germline ends. The CDR3 bases are TGTGCCAGCAGCTTTCTAGGGGGTCTGACTAACTATGGCTACACCTTC. Encoded protein: CASSFLGGLTNYGYTF.

This clone has just one count. This rearrangement joins TRBV5-4 to TRBJ2-1; D is perhaps TRBD1 (6 bases). This CDR3 comprises 14 residues. The V and J ends lost 6 bases and 7 bases respectively, with 17 bases between them. Germline loops: CDR1 SGHNT, CDR2 YYREEE (reference sequence). The CDR3 DNA reads TGTGCCAGCACCGCACAGGGCCGTGAAAATGAGCAGTTCTTC. Its translation: CASTAQGRENEQFF.

The chain employs TRBV9 and TRBJ1-5; 12 bases line up with TRBD1. The germline V gene has CDR1 SGDLS and CDR2 YYNGEE. The CDR3 length is 17 residues. Unmatched junction bases numbered 4, after V lost 3 bases and J lost 0 bases. CDR3 sequence (DNA): TGTGCCAGCAGCGCGGGGACAGGGGGCGGTAGCAATCAGCCCCAGCATTTT. Translated: CASSAGTGGGSNQPQHF.

This rearrangement joins TRBV3-1 (or the pseudogene TRBV3-2) to TRBJ1-5; a possible D gene is TRBD1 (6 bases). CDR3 length equals 12 residues. Germline V lookup: CDR1 LGHDT, CDR2 YNNKEL (reference sequence). Trimming removed 5 bases from V and 7 bases from J, with 9 bases in between. CDR3 residues: CASSATGQPQHF. CDR3 coding DNA: TGTGCCAGCAGCGCAACAGGGCAGCCCCAGCATTTT.

This chain joins TRBV7-8 and TRBJ1-1; TRBD1 might be the D (5 bases). The CDR3 is 10 amino acids. The V end lost 8 bases, the J end lost 5 bases, and 6 bases lay between the germline ends. Germline V CDR1 and CDR2: SGHVS, FQNEAQ. CDR3 region: CASRGTEAFF. Here the CDR3 DNA reads TGTGCCAGCCGGGGGACTGAAGCTTTCTTT.

A single count supports this clone. The rearrangement uses TRBV3-1 (or the pseudogene TRBV3-2) and TRBJ1-2; 9 bases line up with TRBD1. Germline V lookup: CDR1 LGHDT, CDR2 YNNKEL (reference sequence). Trimming cost V 4 bases and J 8 bases; bases outside gene matches: 5. The CDR3 spans 13 residues. CDR3 residues: CASSPQGAWGYTF. The CDR3 DNA follows: TGTGCCAGCAGCCCACAGGGGGCTTGGGGCTACACCTTC.

The rearrangement links TRBV28 to TRBJ1-2; D ambiguous. Trimming stripped 7 bases from V and 4 bases from J, with 10 bases between. The germline V gene encodes CDR1 MDHEN and CDR2 SYDVKM. The CDR3 length is 12 residues. The CDR3 coding sequence is TGTGCCAGCAACCTTCGAGGCTATGGCTACACCTTC. This encodes CASNLRGYGYTF.

The chain combines TRBV11-3 with TRBJ2-2; TRBD2 matches 7 bases. The J segment lost 7 bases and the V segment lost 4 bases, leaving 6 bases of the junction unmatched. The germline gives CDR1 SGHNT, CDR2 YENEEA. The CDR3 consists of 14 residues. The CDR3: CASSSLGGYGELFF. CDR3 nucleotide sequence: TGTGCCAGCAGCTCCTTGGGGGGGTACGGGGAGCTGTTTTTT.